The rows below give T cell receptor beta chains drawn from one sample of a study of CD8 T cells in Susac syndrome. TCRdb re-called the immunoSEQ multiplex PCR reads with MiXCR, one entry per CDR3 protein. Of approximately 120,000 distinct CDR3 sequences in the sample, around 95% were seen once. The sequenced sample consisted of CD4+ T cells from PBMCs. These receptors were taken from a human donor in good health. CDR3s include the opening cysteine and the closing phenylalanine or tryptophan. Each record gives: J gene, clone size, V gene, D gene, CDR3 protein, CDR3 DNA. A D gene is named only where the DNA matches it firmly. The listing skips clone size in some rows; elsewhere it reads once, few, many or a size class.

J gene: TRBJ2-1; clone size: -; V gene: TRBV19; D gene: TRBD2; CDR3 protein: CASSTGTSGGSRNEQFF; CDR3 DNA: TGTGCCAGTAGTACCGGGACTAGCGGGGGCTCGCGCAATGAGCAGTTCTTC
J gene: TRBJ2-1; clone size: -; V gene: TRBV6-1; D gene: -; CDR3 protein: CASSEAVRVFYNEQFF; CDR3 DNA: TGTGCCAGCAGTGAAGCGGTACGAGTATTCTACAATGAGCAGTTCTTC
J gene: TRBJ2-2; clone size: -; V gene: TRBV4-1; D gene: TRBD1; CDR3 protein: CASSRGQGYSGELFF; CDR3 DNA: TGCGCCAGCAGCCGGGGACAGGGATATTCCGGGGAGCTGTTTTTT
J gene: TRBJ1-2; clone size: -; V gene: TRBV7-2; D gene: TRBD1; CDR3 protein: CASSSTGVLDYGYTF; CDR3 DNA: TGTGCCAGCAGCTCTACAGGGGTCCTTGACTATGGCTACACCTTC
J gene: TRBJ2-2; clone size: -; V gene: TRBV11-2; D gene: TRBD1; CDR3 protein: CASSSLTGAGELFF; CDR3 DNA: TGTGCCAGCAGCTCATTAACAGGGGCCGGGGAGCTGTTTTTT
J gene: TRBJ2-7; clone size: -; V gene: TRBV20-1; D gene: -; CDR3 protein: CSARTEPYEQYF; CDR3 DNA: TGCAGTGCTCGCACAGAGCCATACGAGCAGTACTTC
J gene: TRBJ1-2; clone size: -; V gene: TRBV10-3; D gene: -; CDR3 protein: CAISDSYYGYTF; CDR3 DNA: TGTGCCATCAGCGACAGTTATTATGGCTACACCTTC
J gene: TRBJ1-2; clone size: -; V gene: TRBV24-1; D gene: -; CDR3 protein: CATSDPGERKGYTF; CDR3 DNA: TGTGCCACCAGTGACCCGGGGGAACGGAAAGGCTACACCTTC
J gene: TRBJ2-2; clone size: -; V gene: TRBV6-6; D gene: -; CDR3 protein: CASSGGGNTGELFF; CDR3 DNA: TGTGCCAGCTCAGGGGGGGGGAACACCGGGGAGCTGTTTTTT
J gene: TRBJ1-4; clone size: -; V gene: TRBV7-2; D gene: TRBD1; CDR3 protein: CASSSLTGTSNEKLFF; CDR3 DNA: TGTGCCAGCAGCTCCCTGACAGGGACGTCTAATGAAAAACTGTTTTTT
J gene: TRBJ2-1; clone size: -; V gene: TRBV20-1; D gene: TRBD1; CDR3 protein: CSATVRGLAGKHDNEQFF; CDR3 DNA: TGCAGTGCTACCGTAAGGGGGCTAGCCGGTAAACACGACAATGAGCAGTTCTTC
J gene: TRBJ1-2; clone size: -; V gene: TRBV12-3/TRBV12-4; D gene: TRBD1; CDR3 protein: CASSLAGQGTQGGYTF; CDR3 DNA: TGTGCCAGCAGTTTGGCTGGACAGGGAACCCAGGGCGGCTACACCTTC
J gene: TRBJ1-5; clone size: -; V gene: TRBV5-4; D gene: TRBD1; CDR3 protein: CASSNGQGQPQHF; CDR3 DNA: TGTGCCAGCAGCAACGGACAGGGACAGCCCCAGCATTTT
J gene: TRBJ2-2; clone size: -; V gene: TRBV11-2; D gene: -; CDR3 protein: CASSLLQTTGELFF; CDR3 DNA: TGTGCCAGCAGCTTATTACAGACCACCGGGGAGCTGTTTTTT
J gene: TRBJ2-5; clone size: -; V gene: TRBV5-1; D gene: -; CDR3 protein: CASSLEGRPQETQYF; CDR3 DNA: TGCGCCAGCAGCTTGGAGGGGCGGCCCCAAGAGACCCAGTACTTC
J gene: TRBJ2-2; clone size: -; V gene: TRBV10-3; D gene: TRBD2; CDR3 protein: CATRKTSGVTGELFF; CDR3 DNA: TGTGCCACCCGGAAGACTAGCGGGGTCACCGGGGAGCTGTTTTTT
J gene: TRBJ2-7; clone size: -; V gene: TRBV6-5; D gene: TRBD1; CDR3 protein: CASRPPGQAYEQYF; CDR3 DNA: TGTGCCAGCAGGCCCCCGGGACAGGCCTACGAGCAGTACTTC
J gene: TRBJ1-1; clone size: -; V gene: TRBV7-8; D gene: -; CDR3 protein: CASSLHQGGTEAFF; CDR3 DNA: TGTGCCAGCAGCTTACACCAGGGTGGCACTGAAGCTTTCTTT
J gene: TRBJ2-1; clone size: -; V gene: TRBV3-1; D gene: TRBD2; CDR3 protein: CASWIAGSSYNEQFF; CDR3 DNA: TGTGCCAGCTGGATAGCGGGGAGCTCCTACAATGAGCAGTTCTTC
J gene: TRBJ2-3; clone size: -; V gene: TRBV20-1; D gene: TRBD2; CDR3 protein: CSAKSFREGIDTQYF; CDR3 DNA: TGCAGTGCTAAGAGCTTCAGGGAGGGGATCGATACGCAGTATTTT
J gene: TRBJ2-6; clone size: few; V gene: TRBV7-9; D gene: -; CDR3 protein: CASSLVGGPGANVLTF; CDR3 DNA: TGTGCCAGCAGCTTAGTTGGGGGGCCTGGGGCCAACGTCCTGACTTTC
J gene: TRBJ2-5; clone size: once; V gene: TRBV5-1; D gene: -; CDR3 protein: CASSFQEETQYF; CDR3 DNA: TGCGCCAGCAGCTTCCAAGAAGAGACCCAGTACTTC
J gene: TRBJ1-5; clone size: -; V gene: TRBV28; D gene: -; CDR3 protein: CASSLGPGMSNQPQHF; CDR3 DNA: TGTGCCAGCAGTTTAGGGCCGGGTATGAGCAATCAGCCCCAGCATTTT
J gene: TRBJ2-3; clone size: -; V gene: TRBV29-1; D gene: -; CDR3 protein: CSAARGTDTQYF; CDR3 DNA: TGCAGCGCCGCCAGGGGCACAGATACGCAGTATTTT
J gene: TRBJ2-7; clone size: -; V gene: TRBV7-9; D gene: -; CDR3 protein: CASSATGKTYEQYF; CDR3 DNA: TGTGCCAGCAGCGCGACCGGGAAAACCTACGAGCAGTACTTC
J gene: TRBJ1-1; clone size: -; V gene: TRBV9; D gene: -; CDR3 protein: CASSAVRNTEAFF; CDR3 DNA: TGTGCCAGCAGCGCGGTCCGGAACACTGAAGCTTTCTTT
J gene: TRBJ2-2; clone size: -; V gene: TRBV27; D gene: -; CDR3 protein: CASSKGLGVWDTGELFF; CDR3 DNA: TGTGCCAGCAGTAAAGGGTTGGGAGTATGGGACACCGGGGAGCTGTTTTTT
J gene: TRBJ1-5; clone size: few; V gene: TRBV28; D gene: -; CDR3 protein: CASSTGNQPQHF; CDR3 DNA: TGTGCCAGCTCTACGGGGAATCAGCCCCAGCATTTT